These 14 T cell receptor beta chains originate from one sample sequenced in a study of T cell responses to AZD1222 COVID-19 vaccine. TCRdb's table, derived via immunoSEQ multiplex PCR, lists solely in-frame clones and lacks some. The repertoire holds approximately 89,000 clones, with 90% as singletons. The sample here was peripheral blood, taken 28 days after the second AZD1222 dose. The receptors derive from an adult who received the AZD1222 COVID-19 vaccine.

This clone has only one observation. J is TRBJ2-1 and V is TRBV5-1; 8 nucleotides align to TRBD2. V gave up 2 bases and J gave up 6 bases; unmatched junction bases: 7. The CDR3 runs to 15 residues. Germline values: CDR1 SGHRS, CDR2 YFSETQ. The DNA of the CDR3 is TGCGCCAGCAGCTTCAGCGGGGGCGGTTCCAATGAGCAGTTCTTC. It codes for CASSFSGGGSNEQFF.

This sequence joins TRBV3-1 (or the pseudogene TRBV3-2) and TRBJ2-7; 10 bases line up with TRBD1. V lost 0 bases to trimming and J lost 2 bases; unmatched junction nucleotides: 4. The CDR3 runs 16 residues. CDR1 and CDR2 from the germline V gene are LGHDT and YNNKEL (reference sequence). CDR3 nucleotide sequence: TGTGCCAGCAGCCAAGATAGTGGGACAGGGGCCTACGAGCAGTACTTC. It yields the protein CASSQDSGTGAYEQYF.

The J gene is TRBJ1-2, the V gene TRBV9, with 11 bases fitting TRBD1. The CDR3 is 16 residues long. In germline, CDR1 is SGDLS, CDR2 YYNGEE. The V gene end was trimmed by 3 bases and the J gene end by 5 bases; junction bases not matched to a gene: 9. The CDR3 reads CASSAWADRGQYGYTF. In nucleotides, the CDR3 is TGTGCCAGCAGCGCGTGGGCGGACAGGGGGCAATATGGCTACACCTTC.

The V gene is TRBV10-3, the J gene TRBJ2-7; the D call may be TRBD1 or TRBD2 (5 bases each). The CDR3 consists of 12 residues. Trimming pared 9 bases from V and 0 bases from J, leaving 9 bases between. Germline assignment: CDR1 ENHRY and CDR2 SYGVKD. The CDR3 loop is CAISGSSYEQYF. CDR3 nucleotides: TGTGCCATTTCAGGGAGCTCCTACGAGCAGTACTTC.

J is TRBJ2-3 and V is TRBV5-1, with 10 positions matching TRBD1. The CDR3 covers 14 residues. Germline V gene data show CDR1 as SGHRS and CDR2 as YFSETQ. The trim removed 2 bases at V and 5 bases at J, leaving 2 bases unmatched. CDR3 region: CASSFRTGGDTQYF. DNA for the CDR3: TGCGCCAGCAGCTTCCGGACAGGGGGAGATACGCAGTATTTT.

Details on this clone: Other DNA sequences of this sample code for an identical CDR3. The chain couples TRBV19 to TRBJ1-5; no firm D call. Germline CDR1 LNHDA, CDR2 SQIVND (reference sequence). The CDR3 runs to 13 residues. Trimming left V 3 bases short and J 6 bases short, with 9 bases between. CDR3 sequence: CASSIDRGQPQHF. In nucleotides, the CDR3 is TGTGCCAGTAGTATTGATCGGGGTCAGCCCCAGCATTTT.

CDR3 sequence (DNA): TGCAGCGTTGATAGTAGGGAGGAGAATGGCTACACCTTC. This encodes CSVDSREENGYTF. The J gene is TRBJ1-2, the V gene TRBV29-1, with D hard to call. The CDR3 length is 13 residues. V lost 3 bases and J 6 bases, leaving 14 bases between the germline ends. Looked up from germline, CDR1 is SQVTM and CDR2 is ANQGSEA. Complete variable domain (other parts from reference TRBV29-1 and TRBJ1-2): SAVISQKPSRDICQRGTSLTIQCQVDSQVTMMFWYRQQPGQSLTLIATANQGSEATYESGFVIDKFPISRPNLTFSTLTVSNMSPEDSSIYLCSVDSREENGYTFGSGTRLTVV.

The chain couples TRBV5-1 to TRBJ1-2; TRBD1 matches at 9 bases. V trimming: 5 bases; J trimming: 7 bases; junction bases outside the gene matches: 9. This CDR3 has 14 amino acids. Germline lookup yields CDR1 SGHRS and CDR2 YFSETQ. The CDR3 is CASSPTGQGFGYTF. For the CDR3, the DNA is TGCGCCAGCAGTCCAACAGGACAGGGGTTTGGCTACACCTTC.

The count of this clone is one. This sample also contains other DNA sequences that code for the same CDR3. This chain uses TRBV27 with TRBJ2-7; D perhaps matches TRBD2 (6 bases). The ends were cut back, 0 bases at V and 6 bases at J, with 6 bases in the middle. Germline CDR1 MNHEY, CDR2 SMNVEV (reference sequence). The CDR3 sequence is 12 residues long. CDR3 sequence (DNA): TGTGCCAGCAGTTTATCCGGGGGCGAGCAGTACTTC. Its protein product is CASSLSGGEQYF.

V gene TRBV28 combines with J gene TRBJ1-1; no clear D gene. CDR1 is MDHEN and CDR2 is SYDVKM in the germline V gene. Deletions cut 5 bases from V and 7 bases from J, with 14 bases between. CDR3 length: 13 residues. This CDR3 is CASSPPSAGEAFF. CDR3 sequence (DNA): TGTGCCAGCAGTCCCCCTTCGGCCGGTGAAGCTTTCTTT. Based on the CDR3 plus reference TRBV28 and TRBJ1-1, the full variable domain is DVKVTQSSRYLVKRTGEKVFLECVQDMDHENMFWYRQDPGLGLRLIYFSYDVKMKEKGDIPEGYSVSREKKERFSLILESASTNQTSMYLCASSPPSAGEAFFGQGTRLTVV.

V gene TRBV4-1 combines with J gene TRBJ1-5, with unresolved D. Looked up from germline, CDR1 is MGHRA and CDR2 is YSYEKL. Trimming shortened V by 3 bases and J by 5 bases, and 5 bases separated the two germline ends. The CDR3 is 12 residues long. The CDR3, as DNA: TGCGCCAGCAGCCATGGAGATCAGCCCCAGCATTTT. The encoded protein is CASSHGDQPQHF.

CDR3 bases: TGTGCCAGCAGAGCGCCTCTAGGTGGGTTTGGGGAGCAGTTCTTC. Protein: CASRAPLGGFGEQFF. The V call is TRBV6-5, the J call TRBJ2-1; D is unresolved. Germline V gene lookup returns CDR1 MNHEY and CDR2 SVGAGI. The CDR3 sequence is 15 residues long. With 6 bases removed from V and 10 bases from J, the gap between germline ends came to 22 bases.

The V and J genes are TRBV7-9 and TRBJ2-3, with unresolved D. In germline, CDR1 is SEHNR, CDR2 FQNEAQ (reference sequence). The CDR3 is 16 amino acids. Trimming stripped 5 bases from V and 1 base from J, with 16 bases between. CDR3 sequence reads: CASSPPVGLGTDTQYF. DNA of the CDR3: TGTGCCAGCAGCCCCCCCGTCGGGTTAGGCACAGATACGCAGTATTTT.

With respect to this clone: The limits of the CDR3 on the DNA are not certain, so only TCRdb's listed CDR3 is given. V usage is TRBV23-1 and J usage is TRBJ1-6. TRBV23-1 is an ORF, and what it does is uncertain. The CDR3 is 13 amino acids in total, end residues counted. CDR3: CASSQFRARPLHF.